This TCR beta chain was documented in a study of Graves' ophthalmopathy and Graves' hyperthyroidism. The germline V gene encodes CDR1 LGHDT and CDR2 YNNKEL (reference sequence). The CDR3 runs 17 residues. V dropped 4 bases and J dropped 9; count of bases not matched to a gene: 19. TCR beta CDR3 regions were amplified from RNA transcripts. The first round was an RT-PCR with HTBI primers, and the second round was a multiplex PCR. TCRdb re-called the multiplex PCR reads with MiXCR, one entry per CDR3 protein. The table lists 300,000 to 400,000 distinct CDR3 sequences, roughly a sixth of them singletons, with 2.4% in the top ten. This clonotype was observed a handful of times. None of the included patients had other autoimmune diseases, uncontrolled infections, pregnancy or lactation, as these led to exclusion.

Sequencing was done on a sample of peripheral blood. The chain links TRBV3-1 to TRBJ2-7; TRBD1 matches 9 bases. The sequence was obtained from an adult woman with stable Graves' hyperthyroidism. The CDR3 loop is CASSRSIGGTGKGVQYF. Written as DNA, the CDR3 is TGTGCCAGCAGCCGCTCAATAGGCGGGACAGGGAAAGGTGTGCAGTACTTC.